This TCR beta chain was observed in a study of blood T cell repertoires in COVID-19. Overall study: PBMCs, B-cell-depleted T cells, or T cells were the source of the cDNA or gDNA that made up the material.

Participant age was roughly 18 to 100 years, and participants resided in roughly 25 US areas. Participant reports of clinical history set cohort assignment. Source study methods: The assay estimated nucleated cells by amplifying reference gene primers. TCRdb's copy holds only in-frame clones and misses some; the assay was immunoSEQ multiplex PCR. The DNA was the basis for D and trimming; V, J and clone size are from that table. The sample has about 270,000 clones; 85% are singletons. This TCR was sampled from a woman in her forties or fifties with acute COVID-19. The sequenced sample was PBMCs or T cells enriched from blood (not recorded which).

The CDR3 nucleotides read TGTGCCAGCAGTTACAGGGGAACCTCCTACGAGCAGTACTTC. Translated, it gives CASSYRGTSYEQYF. The chain joins TRBV7-2 to TRBJ2-7; TRBD1 matches 7 bases. J gave up 0 bases and V 6 bases, and 5 bases lay outside the gene matches. The CDR3 runs 14 residues. Per the germline V gene, CDR1 is SGHTA and CDR2 is FQGNSA.